Listed below are T cell receptor beta chains from one sample, sequenced in a study of sequential checkpoint blockade in melanoma. Profiling relied on immunoSEQ multiplex PCR, and the TCRdb table lists in-frame clones only, not all of them. This sample has 5,500 to 9,000 clones, with 25% to 35% found just once. This specimen was tumor tissue (inferred from file names), taken from a patient given nivolumab and ipilimumab in sequence. Every receptor here comes from a human donor with melanoma. The CDR3 runs from the conserved cysteine through the conserved F or W. The D gene is left open where the match is weak. Some rows mark clone size as missing; the rest say once, few, many or name a class of expanded clone.

v_gene	abundance	d_gene	j_gene	CDR3nt	CDR3aa
TRBV11-3	few	NA	TRBJ2-2	TGTGCCAGCAGCTTCGGGCCAACCTGGGGGACCGGGGAGCTGTTTTTT	CASSFGPTWGTGELFF
TRBV25-1	NA	NA	TRBJ2-6	TGTGCCAGCAGCACAGGAGCTGGGGCCAACGTCCTGACTTTC	CASSTGAGANVLTF
TRBV28	few	NA	TRBJ1-1	TGTGCCAGCAGTTTATCGGGGGGACAGAACACTGAAGCTTTCTTT	CASSLSGGQNTEAFF
TRBV5-1	NA	TRBD2	TRBJ2-1	TGCGCCAGCAGCTTGGGTGGGACTAGCGGCTACAATGAGCAGTTCTTC	CASSLGGTSGYNEQFF
TRBV11-3	many	TRBD2	TRBJ2-7	TGTGCCAGCAGCTTCACGGGAGGTTCCTACGAGCAGTACTTC	CASSFTGGSYEQYF
TRBV11-3	NA	NA	TRBJ2-1	TGTGCCAGCAGCTTAGTTGGGGGAGCCTATGAGCAGTTCTTC	CASSLVGGAYEQFF
TRBV5-4	few	NA	TRBJ2-7	TGTGCCAGCAGCTTAGGGACAAAGGACGAGCAGTACTTC	CASSLGTKDEQYF
TRBV5-1	few	NA	TRBJ1-3	TGCGCCAGCAGCCTTACCAGCGGTAGCTCTGGAAACACCATATATTTT	CASSLTSGSSGNTIYF
TRBV19	NA	NA	TRBJ2-7	TGTGCCAGTAGCACTAGCCCCGCCTCCTACGAGCAGTACTTC	CASSTSPASYEQYF
TRBV9	NA	NA	TRBJ2-3	TGTGCCAGCAGCGCCTCCTTCTTCACAGATACGCAGTATTTT	CASSASFFTDTQYF
TRBV11-3	few	NA	TRBJ1-5	TGTGCCAGCAGCTTCCGGTGGGGGTCAGGAAGGAGCAATCAGCCCCAGCATTTT	CASSFRWGSGRSNQPQHF
TRBV11-3	NA	NA	TRBJ1-1	TGTGCCAGCAGCTTACCCACAGGGAACACTGAAGCTTTCTTT	CASSLPTGNTEAFF
TRBV11-3	medium-sized	TRBD2	TRBJ2-1	TGTGCCAGCAGCGGGAAGGGACTAGCTAGGAATGAGCAGTTCTTC	CASSGKGLARNEQFF
TRBV11-3	many	NA	TRBJ1-4	TGTGCCAGCAGCAGAGGGGCCTCCCAAGGTGAAAAACTGTTTTTT	CASSRGASQGEKLFF
TRBV19	NA	TRBD1	TRBJ1-2	TGTGCCAGTAGTATCGACCACAGACAGGGGGTAAGCGGCTACACCTTC	CASSIDHRQGVSGYTF
TRBV19	few	NA	TRBJ1-5	TGTGCCAGTAGTATGTTTGGGGGTGCTGGCAATCAGCCCCAGCATTTT	CASSMFGGAGNQPQHF
TRBV19	NA	NA	TRBJ1-2	TGTGCCAGTTCATTCCAGGGAGTCGGCTACACCTTC	CASSFQGVGYTF
TRBV18	NA	TRBD1	TRBJ1-3	TGTGCCAGCTCACCAATTGGGCAGGGGGGATCTGGAAACACCATATATTTT	CASSPIGQGGSGNTIYF
TRBV9	few	TRBD1	TRBJ2-7	TGTGCCAGCAGACAGGGGGTGCCCTACGAGCAGTACTTC	CASRQGVPYEQYF
TRBV10-3	NA	NA	TRBJ2-3	TGTGCCATCAGTGAGTCGAGATACAAGGGGCCTATTTATTCCTCTAGCACAGATACGCAGTATTTT	CAISESRYKGPIYSSSTDTQYF
TRBV15	medium-sized	NA	TRBJ2-7	TGTGCCACCAGCCCCCGACGGGTTTCCTACGAGCAGTACTTC	CATSPRRVSYEQYF
TRBV28	NA	NA	TRBJ1-1	TGTGCCAGCAGTTTAGTGGCAGGGAACACTGAAGCTTTCTTT	CASSLVAGNTEAFF
TRBV19	NA	NA	TRBJ1-2	TGTGCCAGCCTCTTCCGGGCGGGTAACTATGGCTACACCTTC	CASLFRAGNYGYTF
TRBV9	many	NA	TRBJ2-7	TGTGCCAGCAGCGTGGGGGGTATCTCCTACGAGCAGTACTTC	CASSVGGISYEQYF
TRBV5-1	NA	TRBD1	TRBJ2-7	TGCGCCAGCAGCTTGGAGACAGGGACGGGCGAGCAGTACTTC	CASSLETGTGEQYF
TRBV28	NA	TRBD1	TRBJ1-4	TGTGCCGCCTCGGCCGGGACAGGGCTGGAAAAACTGTTTTTT	CAASAGTGLEKLFF
TRBV4-1	NA	NA	TRBJ2-2	TGCGCCAGCAGCCAAGATTGGGTTACGAACACCGGGGAGCTGTTTTTT	CASSQDWVTNTGELFF
TRBV18	few	NA	TRBJ2-6	TGTGCCAGCTCACCGGACAGATATGGGGCCAACGTCCTGACTTTC	CASSPDRYGANVLTF
TRBV19	medium-sized	NA	TRBJ1-5	TGTGCCACAGGAGGGCGCCTGGATCGCAATCAGCCCCAGCATTTT	CATGGRLDRNQPQHF
TRBV30	NA	NA	TRBJ1-1	TGTGCCTGGAGTCCGGACAGGAACACTGAAGCTTTCTTT	CAWSPDRNTEAFF
TRBV4-1	few	TRBD1	TRBJ1-4	TGCGCCAGCAGCCCAGGGGGCCGGACAGATGTATCTAATGAAAAACTGTTTTTT	CASSPGGRTDVSNEKLFF
TRBV11-3	NA	NA	TRBJ2-7	TGTGCCAGCAGCTTGGAGGTGGGGAGCTCCTACGAGCAGTACTTC	CASSLEVGSSYEQYF
TRBV9	NA	TRBD1	TRBJ1-2	TGTGCCAGCAGCCCCCAATACCAGGGACAGGGATTTGATGGCTACACCTTC	CASSPQYQGQGFDGYTF
TRBV5-1	NA	NA	TRBJ2-6	TGCGCCAGCAGCTCGGGACATAACTCTGGGGCCAACGTCCTGACTTTC	CASSSGHNSGANVLTF
TRBV14	NA	NA	TRBJ2-1	TGTGCCAGCAGCCCGGGGGCTAGCGGCCCCTCAGGAAATGAGCAGTTCTTC	CASSPGASGPSGNEQFF
TRBV27	few	NA	TRBJ2-1	TGTGCCAGCAGTTTTTCTTTCTTCAATGAGCAGTTCTTC	CASSFSFFNEQFF
TRBV6-8	NA	NA	TRBJ2-7	TGTGCCAGCAGTTACTCGAACGGGGCGGGCCACGAGCAGTACTTC	CASSYSNGAGHEQYF
TRBV11-3	many	NA	TRBJ1-2	TGTGCCAGCAGCTTGGACCAGGGTAACTATGGCTACACCTTC	CASSLDQGNYGYTF
TRBV6-8	many	TRBD2	TRBJ2-7	TGTGCCAGCAGATCCCTAGCGGGCTCCTACGAGCAGTACTTC	CASRSLAGSYEQYF
TRBV25-1	NA	NA	TRBJ2-2	TGTGCCAGCAGTGGGACAGCGAACACCGGGGAGCTGTTTTTT	CASSGTANTGELFF
TRBV29-1	NA	NA	TRBJ2-3	TGCACCCACCTCCGAGGCGGGCCCACAGATACGCAGTATTTT	CTHLRGGPTDTQYF
TRBV19	NA	NA	TRBJ2-1	TGTGCCAGTAGTATTGGGAGTATGGAGCAGTTCTTC	CASSIGSMEQFF
TRBV18	once	TRBD1	TRBJ1-4	TGTGCCAGCTCACAACAGGGGGTCGCAACTAATGAAAAACTGTTTTTT	CASSQQGVATNEKLFF
TRBV6-8	few	NA	TRBJ2-6	TGTGCCAGCAGTTCCCTCAGCGACTCTGGGGCCAACGTCCTGACTTTC	CASSSLSDSGANVLTF
TRBV18	NA	NA	TRBJ2-6	TGTGCCAGCTCACCAGAGCCCGCCTCTGGGGCCAACGTCCTGACTTTC	CASSPEPASGANVLTF
TRBV28	few	NA	TRBJ1-1	TGTGCCAGCAGTTCCGGACAGATGCTGGTTCCTTTCTTT	CASSSGQMLVPFF